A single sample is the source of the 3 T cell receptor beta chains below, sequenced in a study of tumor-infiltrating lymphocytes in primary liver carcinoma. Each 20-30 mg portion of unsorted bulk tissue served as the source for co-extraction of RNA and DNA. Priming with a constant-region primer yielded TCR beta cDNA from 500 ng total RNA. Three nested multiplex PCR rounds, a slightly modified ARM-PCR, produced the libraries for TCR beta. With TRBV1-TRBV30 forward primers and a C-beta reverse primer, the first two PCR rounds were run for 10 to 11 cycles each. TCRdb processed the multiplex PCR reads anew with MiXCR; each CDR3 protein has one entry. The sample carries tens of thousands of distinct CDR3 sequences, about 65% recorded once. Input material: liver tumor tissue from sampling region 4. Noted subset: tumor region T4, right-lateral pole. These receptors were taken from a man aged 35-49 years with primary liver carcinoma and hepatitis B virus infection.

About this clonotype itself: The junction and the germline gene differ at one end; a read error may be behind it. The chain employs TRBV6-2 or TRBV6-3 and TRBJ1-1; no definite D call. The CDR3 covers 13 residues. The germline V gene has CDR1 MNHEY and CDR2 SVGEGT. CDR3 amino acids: CASSSTAYAEALF. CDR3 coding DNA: TGTGCCAGCAGCTCGACGGCATACGCTGAAGCTCTCTTT.

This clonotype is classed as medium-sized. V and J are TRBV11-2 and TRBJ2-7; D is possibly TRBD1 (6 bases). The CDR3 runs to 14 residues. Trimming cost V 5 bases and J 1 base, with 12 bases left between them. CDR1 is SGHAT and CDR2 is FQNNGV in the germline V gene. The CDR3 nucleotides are TGTGCCAGCAGCACCCTAGGGGGATCCTACGAGCAGTACTTC. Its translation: CASSTLGGSYEQYF.

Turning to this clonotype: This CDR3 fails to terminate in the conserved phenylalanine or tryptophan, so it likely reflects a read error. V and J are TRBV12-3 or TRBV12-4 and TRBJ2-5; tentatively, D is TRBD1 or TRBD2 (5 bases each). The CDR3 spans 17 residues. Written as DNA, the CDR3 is TGTGTCAGCAGTTCACCAAGGCCGGGACCTCACAAAGAGACCCAGTACTTA. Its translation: CVSSSPRPGPHKETQYL.